This T cell receptor (beta chain) stems from a study of vaccination and CD4 T cells after COVID-19. As concerns this clonotype: Its antigen is not identified.

The Oncomine TCR Beta short-read assay was what sequenced the DNA obtained from cultured CD4+ T cells. DNA came from CD4+ T cells after culture. TCRdb processed the PCR reads anew with MiXCR; each CDR3 protein has one entry. This sample yields over 15,000 distinct CDR3 sequences, of which around 60% are seen a single time; roughly 9.6% belongs to the top ten. As for treatment: approximately 10-day PBMC culture with coronavirus spike peptide pools or control peptides (ViraFEST assay). Trimming cost V 2 bases and J 7 bases, with 12 bases left between them. The germline gives CDR1 SEHNR, CDR2 FQNEAQ (reference sequence). The CDR3 consists of 15 residues.

The V and J genes are TRBV7-9 and TRBJ1-6, with D possibly being TRBD1 (5 bases). This TCR was sampled from a human donor who had recovered from COVID-19. The sample taken for sequencing was CD4+ T cells from blood, cultured in vitro. CDR3 sequence: CASSLHRGNNSPLHF. CDR3 in DNA: TGTGCCAGCAGCTTACATAGGGGTAACAATTCACCCCTCCACTTT.